This T cell receptor beta chain is from a study of breast tumors, draining lymph nodes, adjacent tissues. Notes on the study in general: Data only fit, rather than demonstrated, lymph node origin of most tumor T cells. Luminal-like breast cancer showed significantly higher tumor–nontumor repertoire similarity than basal-like. Tumor TCR diversity was below lymph nodes but above nontumor tissue.

Axillary draining lymph nodes of breast cancer patients supplied the node samples. TCRdb re-analysed the multiplex PCR reads in MiXCR, keeping a single row per CDR3 protein. The data contain about 230,000 distinct CDR3 sequences, 32% of them singletons. This clonotype was counted ten times or more. No antigen is known for it. The TCR originated in a female donor with breast cancer. Some clones in this sample may be carry-over from other donors' samples. The material sequenced was axillary lymph node tissue.

The chain's CDR3 is CASSSTGGERGYTF. The CDR3 nucleotides read TGTGCCAGCAGCTCAACAGGGGGCGAACGTGGCTACACCTTC. The chain combines TRBV7-3 with TRBJ1-2; 9 nucleotides line up with TRBD1. V was pared by 4 bases and J by 7 bases, with 7 bases of the junction left unmatched. The CDR3 loop spans 14 amino acids. CDR1 is SGHTA and CDR2 is FQGTGA in the germline V gene.